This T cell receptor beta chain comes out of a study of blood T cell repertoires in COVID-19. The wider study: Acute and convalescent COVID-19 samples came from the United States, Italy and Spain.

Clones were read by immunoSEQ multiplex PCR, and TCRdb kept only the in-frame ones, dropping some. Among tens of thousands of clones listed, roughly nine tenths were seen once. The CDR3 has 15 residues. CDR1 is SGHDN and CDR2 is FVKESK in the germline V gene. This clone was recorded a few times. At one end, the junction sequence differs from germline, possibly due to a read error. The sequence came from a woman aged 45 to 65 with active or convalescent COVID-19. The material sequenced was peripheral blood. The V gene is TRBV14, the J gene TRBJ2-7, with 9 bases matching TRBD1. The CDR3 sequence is CASNQAGQGFWEQYF. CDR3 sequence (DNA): TGTGCCAGCAACCAAGCGGGACAGGGCTTTTGGGAGCAGTACTTC.